The rows below give T cell receptor beta chains drawn from one sample of a study of blood T cells in healthy people across ages. TCRdb re-called the 5' RACE reads through MiXCR, storing one row per CDR3 protein. Of roughly 730,000 distinct CDR3 sequences in the sample, around three fifths were seen once. Sequenced material: blood. These receptors were taken from a middle-aged man in good health. Each CDR3 is given with its conserved first and last residue. D genes are given only for firm matches. Only part of the rows carry a size: once, few, many, or a class if the clone is expanded.

j_call d_call clone_size v_call cdr3_aa cdr3_nt
TRBJ2-7 NA NA TRBV20-1 CSAMRSNYEQYF TGCAGTGCTATGCGGTCGAACTACGAGCAGTACTTC
TRBJ1-6 TRBD1 NA TRBV5-5 CASSRDRARGPLHF TGTGCCAGCAGCCGGGACAGGGCAAGGGGACCCCTCCACTTT
TRBJ2-3 NA NA TRBV12-3/TRBV12-4 CASSLATFHGGTDTQYF TGTGCCAGCAGTTTAGCGACTTTTCACGGGGGCACAGATACGCAGTATTTT
TRBJ1-5 NA NA TRBV14 CASSQEPRAEHF TGTGCCAGCAGCCAAGAACCCAGGGCCGAGCATTTT
TRBJ2-5 TRBD2 NA TRBV4-2 CASSQVVAGVVKTQYF TGTGCCAGCAGCCAAGTCGTAGCGGGAGTAGTAAAGACCCAGTACTTC
TRBJ1-2 NA NA TRBV2 CASSEWADHNYGYTF TGTGCCAGCAGTGAATGGGCAGACCATAACTATGGCTACACCTTC
TRBJ2-3 NA NA TRBV24-1 CATSDRRNTDTQYF TGTGCCACCAGTGACCGACGGAACACAGATACGCAGTATTTT
TRBJ2-1 TRBD2 NA TRBV20-1 CSARTGLASEQFF TGCAGTGCTAGAACTGGACTAGCCAGTGAGCAGTTCTTC
TRBJ2-7 NA NA TRBV12-3/TRBV12-4 CASSFGGKNEQYF TGTGCCAGCAGTTTCGGCGGAAAGAACGAGCAGTACTTC
TRBJ1-6 NA few TRBV29-1 CSVGSEKNSPLHF TGCAGCGTCGGGAGCGAGAAGAATTCACCCCTCCACTTT
TRBJ2-1 NA few TRBV20-1 CSASLIWDNEQFF TGCAGTGCCTCCCTGATCTGGGACAATGAGCAGTTCTTC
TRBJ2-7 TRBD2 NA TRBV29-1 CSVAGGPGYEQYF TGCAGCGTTGCGGGAGGGCCAGGTTACGAGCAGTACTTC
TRBJ2-5 NA NA TRBV28 CASSLMGHILQETQYF TGTGCCAGCAGTTTAATGGGGCATATCCTCCAAGAGACCCAGTACTTC
TRBJ1-2 TRBD1 NA TRBV6-6 CASMLSDRGLDGYTF TGTGCCAGCATGCTATCTGACAGGGGGCTAGATGGCTACACCTTC
TRBJ2-7 TRBD1 NA TRBV7-9 CASEGQVGSYEQYF TGTGCCAGCGAGGGACAGGTGGGCTCCTACGAGCAGTACTTC
TRBJ2-5 TRBD2 few TRBV6-4 CASSRTREQPEQYF TGTGCCAGCAGTCGGACTAGAGAACAACCAGAGCAGTACTTC
TRBJ2-4 NA NA TRBV12-3/TRBV12-4 CASSFLIGSGTRAKNIQYF TGTGCCAGCAGTTTTCTAATAGGATCCGGGACGAGGGCCAAAAACATTCAGTACTTC
TRBJ2-5 TRBD1 NA TRBV15 CATSSQPGDRGGETQYF TGTGCCACCAGCTCCCAACCCGGGGACAGGGGAGGAGAGACCCAGTACTTC
TRBJ2-7 NA NA TRBV6-5 CASSGQSTYEQYF TGTGCCAGCTCCGGACAGTCCACCTACGAGCAGTACTTC
TRBJ2-1 TRBD2 few TRBV7-2 CASSPRDYRNEQFF TGTGCCAGCAGCCCGCGGGACTACCGGAATGAGCAGTTCTTC
TRBJ2-7 TRBD1 NA TRBV13 CASSFRTGYHNEQYF TGTGCCAGCAGCTTCAGGACAGGGTACCACAATGAGCAGTACTTC
TRBJ1-4 TRBD1 NA TRBV28 CASSGGQGSGKLFF TGTGCCAGCAGTGGGGGACAGGGGAGTGGAAAACTGTTTTTT
TRBJ2-5 NA NA TRBV20-1 CSARVLLGETQYF TGCAGTGCTAGAGTACTCCTCGGCGAGACCCAGTACTTC
TRBJ2-6 TRBD2 NA TRBV6-1 CASSLGGGPVNPGANVLTF TGTGCCAGCAGCCTCGGCGGGGGGCCGGTGAATCCAGGGGCCAACGTCCTGACTTTC
TRBJ2-1 TRBD2 NA TRBV6-6 CASSYGRGAGGNEQFF TGTGCCAGCAGTTACGGGCGGGGGGCCGGGGGAAATGAGCAGTTCTTC
TRBJ2-3 TRBD2 NA TRBV27 CASSLSAGVSTDTQYF TGTGCCAGCAGTTTATCTGCGGGAGTGAGCACAGATACGCAGTATTTT
TRBJ2-4 TRBD1 NA TRBV5-1 CASAPGSRTGAKNIQYF TGCGCCAGCGCACCAGGGTCGCGGACAGGGGCCAAAAACATTCAGTACTTC
TRBJ2-5 TRBD1 NA TRBV18 CASSPSRDRETSGQYF TGTGCCAGCTCACCATCACGGGACAGGGAAACGAGTGGGCAGTACTTC
TRBJ2-1 TRBD2 NA TRBV20-1 CSASSTSGRALQMNEQFF TGCAGTGCTAGTTCGACTAGCGGGAGGGCCCTCCAGATGAATGAGCAGTTCTTC
TRBJ2-1 TRBD2 few TRBV7-3 CASSLVPAGFYNEQFF TGTGCCAGCAGCTTAGTCCCAGCGGGGTTCTACAATGAGCAGTTCTTC
TRBJ2-2 NA once TRBV28 CASSLPGDYRAGELFF TGTGCCAGCAGTTTACCGGGGGATTACAGGGCGGGGGAGCTGTTTTTT
TRBJ1-5 TRBD1 NA TRBV6-2/TRBV6-3 CASSPNRGEGNQPQHF TGTGCCAGCAGTCCAAACAGGGGAGAAGGGAATCAGCCCCAGCATTTT
TRBJ2-3 TRBD2 NA TRBV7-3 CASSLERGGTDTQYF TGTGCCAGCAGCTTGGAGCGGGGGGGCACAGATACGCAGTATTTT
TRBJ2-1 TRBD2 NA TRBV11-3 CASSSGTSGINEQFF TGTGCCAGCAGCTCCGGGACTAGCGGTATAAATGAGCAGTTCTTC